These T cell receptor beta chains were read from a single sample in a study of identical twins. TCRdb analysed the 5' RACE reads with MiXCR anew, one entry per CDR3 protein. The sample consists of about 810,000 distinct CDR3 sequences, more than 9% of them appearing once. The sample also formed part of further work on yellow fever vaccine responses in identical twins.

The source material was PBMCs. These receptors originate from a woman aged 18-29 years in good health. CDR3s include the opening cysteine and the closing phenylalanine or tryptophan. A D gene is named only where the DNA matches it firmly. Clone size, where shown, is once, few, many, or a class for clones that have expanded.

clone size	V gene	D gene	J gene	CDR3 protein	CDR3 DNA
.	TRBV20-1	TRBD1	TRBJ1-1	CSAQPLGTDEAFF	TGCAGTGCCCAACCCCTGGGGACAGATGAAGCTTTCTTT
.	TRBV25-1	.	TRBJ2-7	CASSGLLEIGEQYF	TGTGCCAGCAGTGGATTGCTAGAGATCGGCGAGCAGTACTTC
many	TRBV7-2	.	TRBJ2-2	CASSTTRNTGELFF	TGTGCCAGCAGCACCACACGGAACACCGGGGAGCTGTTTTTT
many	TRBV9	.	TRBJ2-5	CASSVELKETQYF	TGTGCCAGCAGCGTAGAGCTAAAAGAGACCCAGTACTTC
few	TRBV9	.	TRBJ2-1	CASSVEPIPREQFF	TGTGCCAGCAGCGTAGAACCAATTCCTCGGGAGCAGTTCTTC
few	TRBV27	TRBD2	TRBJ2-3	CASSLVLAGGGLDTQYF	TGTGCCAGCAGTTTAGTACTAGCGGGCGGGGGTTTGGATACGCAGTATTTT
.	TRBV2	.	TRBJ1-1	CATRGRQGSTEAFF	TGTGCCACTCGGGGTAGGCAGGGGAGTACTGAAGCTTTCTTT
many	TRBV9	TRBD2	TRBJ2-1	CASSVGLAGYNEQFF	TGTGCCAGCAGCGTAGGACTAGCGGGATACAATGAGCAGTTCTTC
.	TRBV18	TRBD2	TRBJ2-2	CASGGGLASGELFF	TGTGCCAGCGGCGGGGGACTAGCATCCGGGGAGCTGTTTTTT
.	TRBV3-1	.	TRBJ1-6	CASSLQTAGSSNSPLHF	TGTGCCAGCAGCCTTCAGACAGCCGGTTCTTCTAATTCACCCCTCCACTTT
many	TRBV6-5	TRBD1	TRBJ2-3	CASSSDRAPTDTQYF	TGTGCCAGCAGTTCAGACAGGGCCCCAACAGATACGCAGTATTTT
many	TRBV12-3/TRBV12-4	.	TRBJ2-7	CASSIALGASYEQYF	TGTGCCAGCAGTATCGCACTAGGCGCCTCCTACGAGCAGTACTTC
.	TRBV3-1	.	TRBJ2-1	CASSLAEGEQFF	TGTGCCAGCAGCCTAGCCGAGGGCGAGCAGTTCTTC
many	TRBV5-6	.	TRBJ2-5	CASSLWEIGETQYF	TGTGCCAGCAGCTTGTGGGAAATTGGGGAGACCCAGTACTTC
.	TRBV27	.	TRBJ1-2	CASSLGGAGDAYTF	TGTGCCAGCAGTTTAGGCGGGGCCGGGGACGCCTACACCTTC
.	TRBV3-1	.	TRBJ1-6	CASSRGGGRSPLHF	TGTGCCAGCAGCCGAGGCGGCGGAAGGTCACCCCTCCACTTT
.	TRBV28	TRBD1	TRBJ2-7	CANSLPGTVRNEQYF	TGTGCCAACAGTTTACCAGGGACAGTTCGGAACGAGCAGTACTTC
.	TRBV12-3/TRBV12-4	.	TRBJ1-3	CASSLVDSGNTIYF	TGTGCCAGCAGTTTAGTGGACTCTGGAAACACCATATATTTT
.	TRBV20-1	TRBD1	TRBJ2-5	CSARDLDRAKDQYF	TGCAGTGCTAGAGATTTGGACAGGGCGAAAGACCAGTACTTC
.	TRBV12-3/TRBV12-4	.	TRBJ2-7	CASSIQRLPYEQYF	TGTGCCAGCAGTATCCAGCGATTACCCTACGAGCAGTACTTC
once	TRBV2	.	TRBJ2-5	CASSAPYRHQETQYF	TGTGCCAGCAGTGCCCCGTACAGGCACCAAGAGACCCAGTACTTC
.	TRBV10-3	TRBD1	TRBJ2-5	CAISRGTGGRETQYF	TGTGCCATCAGTCGGGGGACAGGGGGGCGAGAGACCCAGTACTTC
.	TRBV5-1	.	TRBJ2-5	CASSLGQGGQETQYF	TGCGCCAGCAGCTTGGGACAGGGAGGCCAAGAGACCCAGTACTTC
few	TRBV10-1	.	TRBJ2-7	CASPWFCSGSGPLDEQYF	TGCGCCAGCCCCTGGTTCTGTAGCGGCTCTGGCCCTTTGGACGAGCAGTACTTC
few	TRBV7-9	TRBD1	TRBJ1-1	CASSEGQGGNMNTEAFF	TGTGCCAGCAGCGAAGGACAGGGGGGGAACATGAACACTGAAGCTTTCTTT
.	TRBV12-3/TRBV12-4	TRBD1	TRBJ1-2	CASSFGTAANYGYTF	TGTGCCAGCAGTTTTGGGACAGCGGCTAACTATGGCTACACCTTC
.	TRBV15	TRBD2	TRBJ2-1	CATSRALAVAGGNEQFF	TGTGCCACCAGCAGAGCATTGGCGGTAGCGGGAGGGAATGAGCAGTTCTTC
.	TRBV20-1	TRBD2	TRBJ2-5	CSARSPRAMGGRYQETQYF	TGCAGTGCTAGGTCTCCCAGGGCTATGGGCGGGAGGTACCAAGAGACCCAGTACTTC
.	TRBV4-2	.	TRBJ2-7	CASSPSFLGPYEQYF	TGTGCCAGCAGCCCCTCGTTCCTAGGTCCCTACGAGCAGTACTTC
.	TRBV28	TRBD2	TRBJ2-7	CASRLTSGSSYEQYF	TGTGCCAGCAGGCTGACTAGCGGGAGTTCCTACGAGCAGTACTTC
few	TRBV28	.	TRBJ2-2	CASSTPRLTGELFF	TGTGCCAGCAGCACCCCCCGACTTACCGGGGAGCTGTTTTTT
many	TRBV3-1	.	TRBJ1-3	CASSPWEVQGDTIYF	TGTGCCAGCAGCCCCTGGGAGGTGCAGGGAGACACCATATATTTT
many	TRBV5-1	.	TRBJ2-3	CASSLRSDTQYF	TGCGCCAGCAGCTTAAGGTCAGATACGCAGTATTTT
.	TRBV10-3	.	TRBJ2-3	CAIMGGDTQYF	TGTGCCATCATGGGGGGAGATACGCAGTATTTT
once	TRBV2	.	TRBJ2-1	CASSEIVGPRFF	TGTGCCAGCAGTGAAATTGTGGGACCACGGTTCTTC
many	TRBV20-1	.	TRBJ1-5	CSASRDTHSNQPQHF	TGCAGTGCTAGCCGGGACACCCATAGCAATCAGCCCCAGCATTTT
few	TRBV29-1	TRBD2	TRBJ2-7	CSATRTSKYEQYF	TGCAGCGCCACTCGGACTAGCAAATACGAGCAGTACTTC
.	TRBV28	.	TRBJ1-2	CASRPPALRAYGYTF	TGTGCCAGCAGACCCCCCGCTCTAAGGGCCTATGGCTACACCTTC
few	TRBV2	TRBD2	TRBJ2-7	CASSETAGSSYEQYF	TGTGCCAGCAGTGAGACAGCGGGATCTAGCTACGAGCAGTACTTC
.	TRBV2	TRBD1	TRBJ1-2	CASSDGTDYGYTF	TGTGCCAGCAGTGACGGGACAGACTATGGCTACACCTTC
.	TRBV4-1	.	TRBJ2-6	CASSQVLGFGSGANVLTF	TGCGCCAGCAGCCAAGTTCTGGGGTTTGGCTCTGGGGCCAACGTCCTGACTTTC
few	TRBV24-1	.	TRBJ2-2	CATSVSGELFF	TGTGCCACCAGTGTATCCGGGGAGCTGTTTTTT
many	TRBV25-1	.	TRBJ2-3	CASSELGLVGASTDTQYF	TGTGCCAGCAGTGAATTGGGTTTGGTTGGCGCCAGCACAGATACGCAGTATTTT
.	TRBV6-1	.	TRBJ2-7	CASSPQRQFRVYEQYF	TGTGCCAGCAGTCCACAAAGACAGTTTAGGGTCTACGAGCAGTACTTC
.	TRBV11-2	TRBD2	TRBJ2-1	CASSLTSGSPRYNEQFF	TGTGCCAGCAGCTTGACTAGCGGTTCTCCCCGCTACAATGAGCAGTTCTTC
few	TRBV10-3	.	TRBJ1-2	CAISAATGGYGYTF	TGTGCCATCAGTGCAGCGACAGGTGGCTATGGCTACACCTTC
.	TRBV9	.	TRBJ2-3	CASSVAAGKDTQYF	TGTGCCAGCAGCGTAGCGGCAGGGAAAGATACGCAGTATTTT